These T cell receptor beta chains were read from a single sample in a study of cytomegalovirus exposure and HLA in healthy donors. Some clones are missing from TCRdb's copy, which holds only in-frame ones; the method was immunoSEQ multiplex PCR. The repertoire holds 90,000 to 150,000 clones, approximately 86% seen once, with about 4% in the top ten. The sequenced material came from PBMCs. These receptors all stem from a man aged 18 to 29 in good health and CMV-seropositive. Each CDR3 is given with its conserved first and last residue. The D gene is left open where the match is weak. Clone size appears in some rows only: once, few, many, or a class for an expanded clone.

>13|.|.|TRBV27|TRBJ1-5
CASSSGWMEPQHF
TGTGCCAGCAGTTCCGGGTGGATGGAGCCCCAGCATTTT
>14|.|.|TRBV5-6|TRBJ1-1
CASSLRGWATEAFF
TGTGCCAGCAGCTTGAGGGGATGGGCCACTGAAGCTTTCTTT
>15|.|.|TRBV4-3|TRBJ2-1
CASSQEVAAYNEQFF
TGCGCCAGCAGCCAAGAGGTGGCAGCCTACAATGAGCAGTTCTTC
>18|.|TRBD1|TRBV27|TRBJ2-5
CASSLFRPVTGGKETQYF
TGTGCCAGCAGTTTATTTCGACCGGTGACAGGGGGTAAAGAGACCCAGTACTTC
>13|.|TRBD1|TRBV29-1|TRBJ2-3
CSVPDRGQDTQYF
TGCAGCGTCCCTGACAGGGGTCAGGATACGCAGTATTTT
>14|.|.|TRBV30|TRBJ2-7
CAWSGSGLSYEQYF
TGTGCCTGGAGTGGGTCGGGACTCTCCTACGAGCAGTACTTC
>15|.|.|TRBV7-8|TRBJ2-4
CASSLFGRAKNIQYF
TGTGCCAGCAGCTTATTTGGGAGGGCCAAAAACATTCAGTACTTC
>11|once|TRBD2|TRBV10-2|TRBJ2-1
CASRSSGGAVF
TGCGCCAGCAGATCAAGCGGGGGGGCCGTCTTC
>15|.|.|TRBV6-6|TRBJ2-3
CASSYVRRGTDTQYF
TGTGCCAGCAGTTACGTGAGGCGGGGCACAGATACGCAGTATTTT
>14|.|.|TRBV28|TRBJ1-1
CASSRGGASPEAFF
TGTGCCAGCAGCCGGGGGGGCGCGAGTCCTGAAGCTTTCTTT
>13|.|.|TRBV7-2|TRBJ2-7
CASRPGNSYEQYF
TGTGCCAGCAGACCAGGGAACTCCTACGAGCAGTACTTC
>14|.|.|TRBV11-2|TRBJ2-7
CASSAQPGFYEQYF
TGTGCCAGCAGCGCTCAACCCGGGTTCTACGAGCAGTACTTC
>16|.|TRBD2|TRBV4-3|TRBJ2-3
CASSQDYERGADTQYF
TGCGCCAGCAGCCAAGATTACGAGCGGGGGGCAGATACGCAGTATTTT
>14|.|TRBD1|TRBV5-6|TRBJ1-5
CASSPTGGNQPQHF
TGTGCCAGCAGCCCGACAGGGGGCAATCAGCCCCAGCATTTT
>11|.|.|TRBV7-9|TRBJ2-3
CASSSGATQYF
TGTGCCAGCAGCTCAGGGGCTACGCAGTATTTT
>14|few|TRBD1|TRBV10-3|TRBJ2-1
CAIRDREGYNEQFF
TGTGCCATCAGGGACAGGGAAGGGTACAATGAGCAGTTCTTC
>17|.|TRBD1|TRBV27|TRBJ1-6
CASSLKWGQGGSSPLHF
TGTGCCAGCAGTTTAAAGTGGGGACAGGGTGGGAGTTCACCCCTCCACTTT
>13|.|.|TRBV6-1|TRBJ2-3
CASSPAIADTQYF
TGTGCCAGCAGCCCCGCTATCGCTGATACGCAGTATTTT
>14|.|TRBD1|TRBV6-4|TRBJ2-2
CASSGTGVTGELFF
TGTGCCAGCTCCGGGACAGGGGTAACCGGGGAGCTGTTTTTT
>17|.|.|TRBV6-1|TRBJ1-6
CASSEQGSSSYNSPLHF
TGTGCCAGCAGTGAACAGGGCTCTAGCTCCTATAATTCACCCCTCCACTTT
>14|.|TRBD1|TRBV11-3|TRBJ1-1
CASSPGGANTEAFF
TGTGCCAGCAGCCCAGGGGGAGCGAACACTGAAGCTTTCTTT
>13|.|.|TRBV5-5|TRBJ2-2
CASSFRLTGELFF
TGTGCCAGCAGCTTCAGACTCACCGGGGAGCTGTTTTTT
>15|.|.|TRBV7-8|TRBJ2-7
CASTIRGGPAYEQYF
TGTGCCAGCACCATTAGGGGGGGACCGGCCTACGAGCAGTACTTC
>19|.|TRBD1|TRBV7-9|TRBJ2-2
CASSPHITGGYLIAGELFF
TGTGCCAGCAGCCCACATATAACAGGGGGCTATTTGATTGCCGGGGAGCTGTTTTTT
>17|.|TRBD1|TRBV19|TRBJ1-5
CASSVDREGDSNQPQHF
TGTGCCAGTAGTGTGGACAGGGAGGGAGATAGCAATCAGCCCCAGCATTTT
>17|.|TRBD1|TRBV7-9|TRBJ2-2
CASSLFSGQGNTGELFF
TGTGCCAGCAGCTTATTTTCCGGACAGGGGAACACCGGGGAGCTGTTTTTT
>14|.|.|TRBV10-3|TRBJ2-2
CAISELADTGELFF
TGTGCCATCAGTGAGTTGGCGGACACCGGGGAGCTGTTTTTT
>17|.|.|TRBV11-2|TRBJ2-3
CASSSCSIRDCTDTQYF
TGTGCCAGCAGCTCGTGCTCTATCCGGGACTGCACAGATACGCAGTATTTT
>15|.|.|TRBV9|TRBJ1-1
CASSVAGVMNTEAFF
TGTGCCAGCAGCGTAGCAGGGGTAATGAACACTGAAGCTTTCTTT
>14|.|.|TRBV6-5|TRBJ1-6
CASSPTGGGSALHF
TGTGCCAGCAGTCCAACGGGAGGGGGGTCAGCCCTCCACTTT
>13|.|TRBD2|TRBV28|TRBJ2-7
CASRGGDPYEQYF
TGTGCCAGCCGGGGGGGCGATCCCTACGAGCAGTACTTC
>13|.|TRBD1|TRBV11-2|TRBJ2-7
CASSWLQGYEQYF
TGTGCCAGCAGTTGGCTACAGGGGTACGAGCAGTACTTC
>16|.|TRBD2|TRBV6-4|TRBJ2-1
CASSRESTGGKAEQFF
TGTGCCAGCAGTCGGGAATCGACGGGAGGCAAGGCTGAGCAGTTCTTC
>13|.|.|TRBV5-1|TRBJ2-7
CASSLDGSYEQYF
TGCGCCAGCAGCTTGGACGGCTCCTACGAGCAGTACTTC
>13|.|.|TRBV19|TRBJ1-1
CASSIAPATEAFF
TGTGCCAGTAGTATAGCGCCTGCGACTGAAGCTTTCTTT
>15|.|.|TRBV19|TRBJ1-3
CASSIRQSSGNTIYF
TGTGCCAGTAGTATACGACAAAGCTCTGGAAACACCATATATTTT
>17|.|.|TRBV27|TRBJ2-5
CASSLIRTTGEIVTQYF
TGTGCCAGCAGTTTAATTCGCACGACGGGAGAAATTGTGACCCAGTACTTC
>13|.|TRBD2|TRBV6-5|TRBJ2-5
CASSSPGGVTQYF
TGTGCCAGCAGTTCCCCTGGGGGGGTGACCCAGTACTTC
>14|.|.|TRBV12-5|TRBJ1-5
CASGLGLGNQPQHF
TGTGCTAGTGGTTTGGGACTGGGCAATCAGCCCCAGCATTTT
>14|.|TRBD1|TRBV9|TRBJ1-1
CASSAQGAYTEAFF
TGTGCCAGCAGCGCACAGGGGGCTTACACTGAAGCTTTCTTT
>15|once|.|TRBV18|TRBJ1-3
CASSSAQGTGNTIYF
TGTGCCAGCTCATCGGCTCAGGGGACCGGAAACACCATATATTTT
>15|.|TRBD2|TRBV18|TRBJ2-5
CASSTGLAARGTQYF
TGTGCCAGCTCAACGGGACTAGCGGCTCGAGGGACCCAGTACTTC
>13|.|TRBD1|TRBV7-2|TRBJ1-2
CASSRGQRYGYTF
TGTGCCAGCAGCCGGGGACAGCGCTATGGCTACACCTTC
>14|few|.|TRBV2|TRBJ1-6
CASSSAGDNSPLHF
TGTGCCAGCTCGTCGGCAGGGGATAATTCACCCCTCCACTTT
>12|.|TRBD1|TRBV29-1|TRBJ2-7
CSVTGQGLKEYF
TGCAGCGTTACTGGACAGGGTCTTAAAGAGTACTTC
>14|.|.|TRBV14|TRBJ1-1
CASSQVQSRVEAFF
TGTGCCAGCAGCCAAGTCCAGTCTAGAGTCGAAGCTTTCTTT
>11|.|.|TRBV11-2|TRBJ2-7
CASSLVRAQYF
TGTGCCAGCAGCTTAGTCAGGGCGCAGTACTTC
>16|.|.|TRBV11-2|TRBJ1-3
CASSPSQGRPKNTIYF
TGTGCCAGCAGCCCATCACAGGGTCGTCCGAAAAACACCATATATTTT
>12|.|TRBD1|TRBV29-1|TRBJ1-1
CSAHTGDPEAFF
TGCAGCGCTCATACAGGGGATCCTGAAGCTTTCTTT
>14|.|.|TRBV16|TRBJ2-5
CASSQWSGEETQYF
TGTGCCAGCAGCCAATGGTCGGGGGAAGAGACCCAGTACTTC
>14|.|.|TRBV19|TRBJ2-2
CASSVRGSTGELFF
TGTGCCAGTAGTGTTCGGGGGTCCACCGGGGAGCTGTTTTTT